This is a list of T cell receptor beta chains from one sample in a study of early T cells in non-severe SARS-CoV-2 infection. One entry per CDR3 protein, called by TCRdb with MiXCR from the 5' RACE reads. The sample carries some 30,000 distinct CDR3 sequences, roughly 5% recorded once. Sample: whole blood. The receptors here all came from an adult who was a healthcare worker with PCR-confirmed SARS-CoV-2 infection or an uninfected control (not recorded which). CDR3s include the opening cysteine and the closing phenylalanine or tryptophan. The D gene is left open where the match is weak. Not all rows give a size; the values are once, few, many and, for expanded clones, a class.

CDR3 DNA: TGTGCCAGCAGTCTTGGACAGGGTCGGGAGCAGTACTTC; CDR3 protein: CASSLGQGREQYF; clone size: many; D gene: TRBD1; V gene: TRBV6-5; J gene: TRBJ2-7
CDR3 DNA: TGCGCCAGCAGCTTGGAAGGTAGGGCCCGAGGCGGAGATACGCAGTATTTT; CDR3 protein: CASSLEGRARGGDTQYF; clone size: many; D gene: .; V gene: TRBV5-1; J gene: TRBJ2-3
CDR3 DNA: TGTGCCAGCAGCCCAGCGGGGGTAGGCGAGCAGTACTTC; CDR3 protein: CASSPAGVGEQYF; clone size: many; D gene: TRBD2; V gene: TRBV11-2; J gene: TRBJ2-7
CDR3 DNA: TGTGCCAGCAGCGATCGGAGTTGCCACTTCTCCTACGAGCAGTACTTC; CDR3 protein: CASSDRSCHFSYEQYF; clone size: many; D gene: .; V gene: TRBV21-1; J gene: TRBJ2-7
CDR3 DNA: TGTGCCAGCAGCTCCCAAGTGGGGGGGGGCTACAATGAGCAGTTCTTC; CDR3 protein: CASSSQVGGGYNEQFF; clone size: many; D gene: TRBD2; V gene: TRBV11-1; J gene: TRBJ2-1
CDR3 DNA: TGTGCCAGCAGCCTACAGGGAAACGAGCAGTACTTC; CDR3 protein: CASSLQGNEQYF; clone size: many; D gene: .; V gene: TRBV12-3/TRBV12-4; J gene: TRBJ2-7
CDR3 DNA: TGTGCCAGCAGCCAAGACTACGAGCAGTACTTC; CDR3 protein: CASSQDYEQYF; clone size: .; D gene: .; V gene: TRBV3-1; J gene: TRBJ2-7
CDR3 DNA: TGTGCCAGCAGGCCGGGGGGAACCTCCTACAATGAGCAGTTCTTC; CDR3 protein: CASRPGGTSYNEQFF; clone size: many; D gene: TRBD2; V gene: TRBV28; J gene: TRBJ2-1
CDR3 DNA: TGCGCCAGCAGCTCATCAACAGGGACTGAAGCTTTCTTT; CDR3 protein: CASSSSTGTEAFF; clone size: .; D gene: .; V gene: TRBV5-1; J gene: TRBJ1-1
CDR3 DNA: TGTGCTAGCAGCTTGGGACAGTTTAACACAGATACGCAGTATTTT; CDR3 protein: CASSLGQFNTDTQYF; clone size: few; D gene: TRBD1; V gene: TRBV7-7; J gene: TRBJ2-3
CDR3 DNA: TGTGCCAGCAGCCATTTGGGACAGGGGAATGAGCAGTACTTC; CDR3 protein: CASSHLGQGNEQYF; clone size: few; D gene: TRBD1; V gene: TRBV3-1; J gene: TRBJ2-7
CDR3 DNA: TGTGCCACCAGCAGAGATCAAGCGGGAGGATCACAGTTCTTC; CDR3 protein: CATSRDQAGGSQFF; clone size: .; D gene: TRBD2; V gene: TRBV15; J gene: TRBJ2-1
CDR3 DNA: TGCGCCAGCAGCCAAGTTAAAGGGATCACCATATATTTT; CDR3 protein: CASSQVKGITIYF; clone size: many; D gene: .; V gene: TRBV4-1; J gene: TRBJ1-3
CDR3 DNA: TGTGCCAGTAGTATCCCGACAGGGACCCAAGAGACCCAGTACTTC; CDR3 protein: CASSIPTGTQETQYF; clone size: many; D gene: TRBD1; V gene: TRBV19; J gene: TRBJ2-5
CDR3 DNA: TGTGCCAGCAGCTTAGTGAGGGGGGACATCTACGAGCAGTACTTC; CDR3 protein: CASSLVRGDIYEQYF; clone size: .; D gene: .; V gene: TRBV11-1; J gene: TRBJ2-7
CDR3 DNA: TGTGCCAGCAGCCTAGACAGAGGTAATGAGCAGTTCTTC; CDR3 protein: CASSLDRGNEQFF; clone size: few; D gene: .; V gene: TRBV11-1; J gene: TRBJ2-1
CDR3 DNA: TGCGCCAGCAGCTGGACAGGGGCAGGGGCCAACGTCCTGACTTTC; CDR3 protein: CASSWTGAGANVLTF; clone size: many; D gene: TRBD1; V gene: TRBV5-1; J gene: TRBJ2-6
CDR3 DNA: TGCGCCAGCAGCCGCATCCCGGACAGGGGGTATGGTGGAAACACCATATATTTT; CDR3 protein: CASSRIPDRGYGGNTIYF; clone size: .; D gene: TRBD1; V gene: TRBV4-1; J gene: TRBJ1-3
CDR3 DNA: TGTGCCTGGAGTTGGACAGACACCGGGGAGCTGTTTTTT; CDR3 protein: CAWSWTDTGELFF; clone size: many; D gene: .; V gene: TRBV30; J gene: TRBJ2-2
CDR3 DNA: TGTGCCAGCAGAATAACGTCCAGCGGGAGTCACACCGGGGAGCTGTTTTTT; CDR3 protein: CASRITSSGSHTGELFF; clone size: .; D gene: TRBD2; V gene: TRBV7-3; J gene: TRBJ2-2
CDR3 DNA: TGTGCCAGCAGTTTCATGAAGGGCACAGATACGCAGTATTTT; CDR3 protein: CASSFMKGTDTQYF; clone size: few; D gene: .; V gene: TRBV27; J gene: TRBJ2-3
CDR3 DNA: TGTGCCAGCAGCTTAAGCCCTAACAGGGCCTACAATGAGCAGTTCTTC; CDR3 protein: CASSLSPNRAYNEQFF; clone size: .; D gene: .; V gene: TRBV7-3; J gene: TRBJ2-1
CDR3 DNA: TGTGCCAGCAGCTTGAGTAGCTCCGGGGAGCTGTTTTTT; CDR3 protein: CASSLSSSGELFF; clone size: many; D gene: .; V gene: TRBV7-2; J gene: TRBJ2-2
CDR3 DNA: TGTGCCAGCAGCGCTTACAGGAACACCGGGGAGCTGTTTTTT; CDR3 protein: CASSAYRNTGELFF; clone size: few; D gene: .; V gene: TRBV5-4; J gene: TRBJ2-2
CDR3 DNA: TGTGCCAGCAGCTTAATAGCGGGTGGCACAGATACGCAGTATTTT; CDR3 protein: CASSLIAGGTDTQYF; clone size: .; D gene: TRBD2; V gene: TRBV7-3; J gene: TRBJ2-3
CDR3 DNA: TGTGCCAGCTCCAGGGACAGGGGGCGTCGCTTTTCAGAGACCCAGTACTTC; CDR3 protein: CASSRDRGRRFSETQYF; clone size: .; D gene: TRBD1; V gene: TRBV2; J gene: TRBJ2-5
CDR3 DNA: TGTGCCAGCAGACAAACAGGGTTCGGAAACACCATATATTTT; CDR3 protein: CASRQTGFGNTIYF; clone size: many; D gene: .; V gene: TRBV3-1; J gene: TRBJ1-3
CDR3 DNA: TGTGCCAGCAGCAGGAGAAGCGGGGGGCACTTGAGGCAAGAGACCCAGTACTTC; CDR3 protein: CASSRRSGGHLRQETQYF; clone size: many; D gene: TRBD2; V gene: TRBV7-9; J gene: TRBJ2-5
CDR3 DNA: TGTGCCAGCAGCTCCAACGACATCGGGACACCATTCTCTGGAAACACCATATATTTT; CDR3 protein: CASSSNDIGTPFSGNTIYF; clone size: many; D gene: .; V gene: TRBV9; J gene: TRBJ1-3
CDR3 DNA: TGCACCACGGCCGGGGACAGGGAGGTCTATGGCTACACCTTC; CDR3 protein: CTTAGDREVYGYTF; clone size: .; D gene: TRBD1; V gene: TRBV29-1; J gene: TRBJ1-2
CDR3 DNA: TGTGCCAGCAAGAGCGGGCTCGCCTACGAGCAGTACTTC; CDR3 protein: CASKSGLAYEQYF; clone size: many; D gene: .; V gene: TRBV25-1; J gene: TRBJ2-7
CDR3 DNA: TGTGCCAGCAGCTTCCAGGGGTCTTACACTGAAGCTTTCTTT; CDR3 protein: CASSFQGSYTEAFF; clone size: few; D gene: .; V gene: TRBV7-9; J gene: TRBJ1-1
CDR3 DNA: TGTGCCATCAGTGAGTCTCGGGACAGCAACACAGATACGCAGTATTTT; CDR3 protein: CAISESRDSNTDTQYF; clone size: many; D gene: TRBD1; V gene: TRBV10-3; J gene: TRBJ2-3
CDR3 DNA: TGTGCCAGCAGAGCCAACGGGCCGAGCAATCAGCCCCAGCATTTT; CDR3 protein: CASRANGPSNQPQHF; clone size: many; D gene: .; V gene: TRBV2; J gene: TRBJ1-5
CDR3 DNA: TGCGCCAGCAGCTTAAAGGGACAGGGCACCGGGGAGCTGTTTTTT; CDR3 protein: CASSLKGQGTGELFF; clone size: .; D gene: TRBD1; V gene: TRBV5-1; J gene: TRBJ2-2
CDR3 DNA: TGCAGCGTTGTTTCCTCGGGCTGGGTCGAGCAGTACTTC; CDR3 protein: CSVVSSGWVEQYF; clone size: .; D gene: .; V gene: TRBV29-1; J gene: TRBJ2-7
CDR3 DNA: TGTGCCAGCAGTTTAGACACCGGGACGCACTCCTACGAGCAGTACTTC; CDR3 protein: CASSLDTGTHSYEQYF; clone size: many; D gene: .; V gene: TRBV27; J gene: TRBJ2-7
CDR3 DNA: TGCGCCAGCAGTGTTTTACCGGTATATGAGCAGTTCTTC; CDR3 protein: CASSVLPVYEQFF; clone size: few; D gene: .; V gene: TRBV10-2; J gene: TRBJ2-1
CDR3 DNA: TGTGCCAGCAGTGACGGGACTAGCGGGAATGAGCAGTTCTTC; CDR3 protein: CASSDGTSGNEQFF; clone size: medium-sized; D gene: TRBD2; V gene: TRBV6-4; J gene: TRBJ2-1
CDR3 DNA: TGCAGTGCTAGAAGGCTAGCGGCCCTATACAATGAGCAGTTCTTC; CDR3 protein: CSARRLAALYNEQFF; clone size: many; D gene: TRBD2; V gene: TRBV20-1; J gene: TRBJ2-1
CDR3 DNA: TGCAGCTATAACCCAGGGGGCGATGAGCAGTTCTTC; CDR3 protein: CSYNPGGDEQFF; clone size: few; D gene: TRBD1; V gene: TRBV29-1; J gene: TRBJ2-1
CDR3 DNA: TGTGCCAGTAGTATTGGGGCCTCCTACAATGAGCAGTTCTTC; CDR3 protein: CASSIGASYNEQFF; clone size: few; D gene: .; V gene: TRBV19; J gene: TRBJ2-1
CDR3 DNA: TGTGCCAGCAGTTTGCCCCAGACCTACAATGAGCAGTTCTTC; CDR3 protein: CASSLPQTYNEQFF; clone size: many; D gene: .; V gene: TRBV28; J gene: TRBJ2-1
CDR3 DNA: TGCAGCGTGGCCCCTGGGGGGTGGAGAGCTTTCTTT; CDR3 protein: CSVAPGGWRAFF; clone size: many; D gene: .; V gene: TRBV29-1; J gene: TRBJ1-1
CDR3 DNA: TGTGCCAGCAGCTCGCTGCGGGGGGACTCCTACGAGCAGTACTTC; CDR3 protein: CASSSLRGDSYEQYF; clone size: many; D gene: TRBD2; V gene: TRBV7-9; J gene: TRBJ2-7
CDR3 DNA: TGTGCCACCGCGCGGGAGGCGAACACCGGGGAGCTGTTTTTT; CDR3 protein: CATAREANTGELFF; clone size: many; D gene: TRBD2; V gene: TRBV7-9; J gene: TRBJ2-2
CDR3 DNA: TGTGCCATCGGTCGTGGGGTTGACAGGGCTGGCACAGATACGCAGTATTTT; CDR3 protein: CAIGRGVDRAGTDTQYF; clone size: many; D gene: TRBD1; V gene: TRBV10-3; J gene: TRBJ2-3
CDR3 DNA: TGCGCCAGCAGCTCTAGTCTAGCGGGAGATGCCTACGAGCAGTACTTC; CDR3 protein: CASSSSLAGDAYEQYF; clone size: few; D gene: TRBD2; V gene: TRBV5-1; J gene: TRBJ2-7
CDR3 DNA: TGCGCCAGCAGTCCTGACCGTTACAATGAGCAGTTCTTC; CDR3 protein: CASSPDRYNEQFF; clone size: many; D gene: .; V gene: TRBV10-2; J gene: TRBJ2-1
CDR3 DNA: TGCAGTGCTAGTAAAGGCTGGATGAACACTGAAGCTTTCTTT; CDR3 protein: CSASKGWMNTEAFF; clone size: .; D gene: .; V gene: TRBV20-1; J gene: TRBJ1-1
CDR3 DNA: TGTGCCACCAGTGGTGCAACCGGGACAGGGAACGCCATAGCAAATCAGCCCCAGCATTTT; CDR3 protein: CATSGATGTGNAIANQPQHF; clone size: many; D gene: TRBD1; V gene: TRBV24-1; J gene: TRBJ1-5
CDR3 DNA: TGTGCCAGCAGCTTAACCGGGACAGCGCTTCAAGAGACCCAGTACTTC; CDR3 protein: CASSLTGTALQETQYF; clone size: many; D gene: TRBD1; V gene: TRBV11-1; J gene: TRBJ2-5
CDR3 DNA: TGTGCCAGTAGTAAGCGAGGGAGCAGCACAGATACGCAGTATTTT; CDR3 protein: CASSKRGSSTDTQYF; clone size: many; D gene: .; V gene: TRBV19; J gene: TRBJ2-3